A selection of T cell receptor beta chains follows, all from one sample in a study of T cell responses to AZD1222 COVID-19 vaccine. Generated by immunoSEQ multiplex PCR, the TCRdb table keeps only in-frame clones and is missing some. The table records 120,000 to 150,000 clones, roughly nine tenths of them present only once. The material sequenced was peripheral blood, taken on day 0 of AZD1222 vaccination. These receptors were collected from an adult in good health. Each CDR3 is given with its conserved first and last residue. A D gene is named only where the DNA matches it firmly. Size tells how often a clone was seen (once, few, many) or the class of an expanded clone, and some rows leave it out.

clone_size d_call j_call v_call cdr3_aa cdr3_nt
NA NA TRBJ2-3 TRBV28 CASSRAWDTQYF TGTGCCAGCAGCCGAGCGTGGGATACGCAGTATTTT
NA NA TRBJ2-2 TRBV24-1 CATSVGSGDTGELFF TGTGCCACCAGTGTCGGGTCAGGGGACACCGGGGAGCTGTTTTTT
NA NA TRBJ2-1 TRBV7-6 CASSPSGGVSYNEQFF TGTGCCAGCAGCCCTAGTGGGGGAGTATCCTACAATGAGCAGTTCTTC
NA NA TRBJ1-6 TRBV7-2 CASSLRGSPLHF TGTGCCAGCAGCTTAAGAGGTTCACCCCTCCACTTT
NA TRBD2 TRBJ2-3 TRBV4-1 CASSYGTSGRSGQYF TGCGCCAGCAGCTACGGGACTAGCGGGAGATCCGGGCAGTATTTT
NA NA TRBJ2-4 TRBV20-1 CSGPTGNIQYF TGCAGTGGACCGACCGGAAACATTCAGTACTTC
NA NA TRBJ1-1 TRBV6-2/TRBV6-3 CASSFSPGDGTEAFF TGTGCCAGCAGTTTCTCCCCCGGGGACGGAACTGAAGCTTTCTTT
NA NA TRBJ1-5 TRBV6-1 CASSEAGGLSNQPQHF TGTGCCAGCAGTGAAGCGGGGGGGTTGAGCAATCAGCCCCAGCATTTT
NA TRBD2 TRBJ2-7 TRBV7-2 CASSFGLAGNEQYF TGTGCCAGCAGCTTCGGACTAGCGGGAAACGAGCAGTACTTC
NA NA TRBJ1-1 TRBV21-1 CASSKRPGIEPHGTEAFF TGTGCCAGCAGCAAACGGCCAGGGATCGAACCGCACGGGACTGAAGCTTTCTTT
NA TRBD1 TRBJ1-2 TRBV28 CASRRRTGGTGYTF TGTGCCAGCAGGAGAAGGACAGGGGGAACTGGCTACACCTTC
NA TRBD1 TRBJ1-4 TRBV28 CASRLRQGRKATNEKLFF TGTGCCAGCAGGCTTAGACAGGGCAGAAAGGCAACTAATGAAAAACTGTTTTTT
NA NA TRBJ2-1 TRBV6-6 CASSYGVDNEQFF TGTGCCAGCAGTTACGGGGTGGACAATGAGCAGTTCTTC
once NA TRBJ1-6 TRBV3-1/TRBV3-2 CASSRRGGNSPLHF TGTGCCAGCAGCCGAAGGGGGGGGAATTCACCCCTCCACTTT
NA NA TRBJ2-5 TRBV7-3 CASSFSRQETQYF TGTGCCAGCAGCTTTTCCAGACAAGAGACCCAGTACTTC
NA NA TRBJ2-5 TRBV7-9 CASSTLASGTRSFRAETQYF TGTGCCAGCAGCACCCTGGCCTCCGGGACACGAAGCTTCAGGGCGGAGACCCAGTACTTC
NA TRBD1 TRBJ1-2 TRBV6-5 CASIGAGGSYGYTF TGTGCCAGCATAGGGGCAGGGGGTAGTTATGGCTACACCTTC
NA NA TRBJ2-3 TRBV6-5 CASPGADTQYF TGTGCCAGTCCAGGGGCAGATACGCAGTATTTT
NA NA TRBJ1-1 TRBV15 CATSRSIGGLTEAFF TGTGCCACCAGCAGGTCCATCGGGGGCTTGACTGAAGCTTTCTTT
NA NA TRBJ1-1 TRBV4-1 CASSHFGGYRGAFF TGCGCCAGCAGCCACTTCGGAGGGTATAGGGGAGCTTTCTTT
NA NA TRBJ2-2 TRBV9 CASSVVSLTGELFF TGTGCCAGCAGCGTAGTGAGTCTCACCGGGGAGCTGTTTTTT
NA NA TRBJ2-3 TRBV7-2 CASSLVGTDTQYF TGTGCCAGCAGCTTAGTTGGCACAGATACGCAGTATTTT
NA TRBD1 TRBJ1-2 TRBV2 CASRQGSYGYTF TGTGCCAGCAGACAGGGGAGCTATGGCTACACCTTC
NA NA TRBJ2-2 TRBV11-2 CASSLDPGTGELFF TGTGCCAGCAGCTTAGATCCGGGCACCGGGGAGCTGTTTTTT
NA NA TRBJ2-7 TRBV30 CARSGQGSYEQYF TGTGCCCGGAGTGGGCAGGGGTCCTACGAGCAGTACTTC
NA TRBD1 TRBJ1-2 TRBV6-5 CASSSRQGNYGYTF TGTGCCAGCAGTTCCCGACAGGGTAACTATGGCTACACCTTC
NA NA TRBJ2-7 TRBV6-5 CASSYSGVGHYEQYF TGTGCCAGCAGTTACTCAGGGGTGGGCCACTACGAGCAGTACTTC
few NA TRBJ1-3 TRBV3-1/TRBV3-2 CASSQAPLGGTIYF TGTGCCAGCAGCCAAGCCCCCCTCGGGGGCACCATATATTTT
NA NA TRBJ2-3 TRBV2 CASSVELDTDTQYF TGTGCCAGCAGTGTCGAGCTAGACACAGATACGCAGTATTTT
once TRBD2 TRBJ2-2 TRBV3-1/TRBV3-2 CASSQEKRGLAGSRLTGELFF TGTGCCAGCAGCCAAGAGAAGCGGGGACTAGCGGGATCCCGATTGACCGGGGAGCTGTTTTTT
NA NA TRBJ1-1 TRBV5-8 CASSLGNGLMNTEAFF TGTGCCAGCAGCCTAGGGAACGGACTAATGAACACTGAAGCTTTCTTT
NA NA TRBJ1-4 TRBV28 CASKDSLTNEKLFF TGTGCCAGCAAGGACAGCCTAACTAATGAAAAACTGTTTTTT
NA TRBD1 TRBJ2-5 TRBV5-4 CASSNTGGKETQYF TGTGCCAGCAGCAACACAGGGGGCAAAGAGACCCAGTACTTC
NA NA TRBJ1-1 TRBV20-1 CSASDRGPGGTEAFF TGCAGTGCTAGTGATAGAGGCCCGGGGGGGACTGAAGCTTTCTTT
NA NA TRBJ1-6 TRBV30 CASKGQGGSYNSPLHF TGTGCCTCTAAGGGGCAGGGCGGCTCCTATAATTCACCCCTCCACTTT
few NA TRBJ2-2 TRBV30 CARPSPRTGELFF TGTGCCCGTCCCTCTCCTAGGACCGGGGAGCTGTTTTTT
NA TRBD1 TRBJ1-2 TRBV6-1 CASSEIWRLGTGHYGYTF TGTGCCAGCAGTGAAATTTGGCGATTGGGGACAGGGCACTATGGCTACACCTTC
NA NA TRBJ1-5 TRBV6-1 CASSYDAAPNQPQHF TGTGCCAGCAGCTACGACGCGGCTCCCAATCAGCCCCAGCATTTT
NA NA TRBJ2-7 TRBV6-2/TRBV6-3 CASSFQLDIRLHYEQYF TGTGCCAGCAGTTTCCAACTAGACATCCGCCTCCACTACGAGCAGTACTTC
NA TRBD2 TRBJ2-5 TRBV7-8 CASSPGLARLLGETQYF TGTGCCAGCAGCCCCGGACTAGCGAGGTTATTAGGAGAGACCCAGTACTTC
NA NA TRBJ1-4 TRBV10-3 CAISGGANEKLFF TGTGCCATCAGTGGGGGGGCTAATGAAAAACTGTTTTTT
once NA TRBJ1-2 TRBV18 CASSPVQRTNYGYTF TGTGCCAGCTCACCGGTCCAGAGAACTAACTATGGCTACACCTTC
NA NA TRBJ2-3 TRBV11-3 CASSYGDTQYF TGTGCCAGCAGCTATGGAGATACGCAGTATTTT